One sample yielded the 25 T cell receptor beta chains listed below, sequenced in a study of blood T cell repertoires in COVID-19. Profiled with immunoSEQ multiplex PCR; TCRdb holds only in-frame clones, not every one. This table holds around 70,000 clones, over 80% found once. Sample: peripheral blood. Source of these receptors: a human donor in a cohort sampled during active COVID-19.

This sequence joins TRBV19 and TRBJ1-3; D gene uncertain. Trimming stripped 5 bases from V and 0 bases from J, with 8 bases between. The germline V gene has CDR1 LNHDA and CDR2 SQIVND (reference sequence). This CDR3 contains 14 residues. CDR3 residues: CASSATGSGNTIYF. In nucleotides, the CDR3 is TGTGCCAGTAGTGCCACGGGCTCTGGAAACACCATATATTTT.

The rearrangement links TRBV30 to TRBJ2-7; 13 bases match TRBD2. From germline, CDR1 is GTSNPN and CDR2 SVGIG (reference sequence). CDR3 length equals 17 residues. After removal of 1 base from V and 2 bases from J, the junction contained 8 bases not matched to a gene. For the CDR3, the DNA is TGTGCCTGGAGTGGCGGTACCGGACTAGCGGGAGCCTACGAGCAGTACTTC. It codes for CAWSGGTGLAGAYEQYF.

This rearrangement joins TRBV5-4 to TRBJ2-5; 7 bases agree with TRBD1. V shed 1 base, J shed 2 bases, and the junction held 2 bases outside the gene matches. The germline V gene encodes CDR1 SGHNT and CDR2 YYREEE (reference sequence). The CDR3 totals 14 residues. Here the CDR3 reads CASSLSDRQETQYF. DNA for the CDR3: TGTGCCAGCAGCTTGTCGGACAGGCAAGAGACCCAGTACTTC.

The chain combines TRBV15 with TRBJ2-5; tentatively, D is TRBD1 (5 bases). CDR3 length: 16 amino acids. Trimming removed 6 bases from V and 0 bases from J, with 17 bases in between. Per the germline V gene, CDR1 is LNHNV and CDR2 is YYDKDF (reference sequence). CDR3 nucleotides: TGTGCCACCAGAGCACAGGATTTTGGGTACCAAGAGACCCAGTACTTC. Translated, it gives CATRAQDFGYQETQYF.

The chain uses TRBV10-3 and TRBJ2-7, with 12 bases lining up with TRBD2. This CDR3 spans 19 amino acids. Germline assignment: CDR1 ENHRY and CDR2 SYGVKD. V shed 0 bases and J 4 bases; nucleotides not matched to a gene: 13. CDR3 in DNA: TGTGCCATCAGTGAGTCAGGGGTACGTCTAGCGGGAGGGCCTTACGAGCAGTACTTC. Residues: CAISESGVRLAGGPYEQYF.

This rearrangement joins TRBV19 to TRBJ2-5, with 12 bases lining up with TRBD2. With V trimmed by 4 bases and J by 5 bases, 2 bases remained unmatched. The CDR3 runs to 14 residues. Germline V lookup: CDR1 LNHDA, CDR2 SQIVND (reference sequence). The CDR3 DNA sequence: TGTGCCAGTAGTACTCTAGCGGGAGGGGAGACCCAGTACTTC. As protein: CASSTLAGGETQYF.

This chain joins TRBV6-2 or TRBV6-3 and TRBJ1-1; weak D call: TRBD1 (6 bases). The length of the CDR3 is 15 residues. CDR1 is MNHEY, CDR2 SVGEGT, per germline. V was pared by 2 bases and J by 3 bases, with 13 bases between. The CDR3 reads CASSYPRGGHTEAFF. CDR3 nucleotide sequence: TGTGCCAGCAGTTACCCCAGGGGAGGGCACACTGAAGCTTTCTTT.

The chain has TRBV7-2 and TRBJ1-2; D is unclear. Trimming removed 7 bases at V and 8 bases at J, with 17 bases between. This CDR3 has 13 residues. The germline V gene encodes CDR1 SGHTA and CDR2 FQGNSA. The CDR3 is CASTVEPRGGYTF. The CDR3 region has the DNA TGTGCCAGCACGGTTGAGCCGCGGGGAGGCTACACCTTC.

The chain's CDR3 is CASSTREGNPSYEQYF. CDR3 nucleotide sequence: TGTGCCAGTAGTACCCGAGAGGGAAACCCCTCCTACGAGCAGTACTTC. J is TRBJ2-7 and V is TRBV19, with a possible D match to TRBD2 (5 bases). Trimming shortened V by 4 bases and J by 0 bases, and 16 bases separated the two germline ends. The germline V gene has CDR1 LNHDA and CDR2 SQIVND (reference sequence). The CDR3 has 16 amino acids. Supplemented by reference TRBV19 and TRBJ2-7, the full variable domain reads DGGITQSPKYLFRKEGQNVTLSCEQNLNHDAMYWYRQDPGQGLRLIYYSQIVNDFQKGDIAEGYSVSREKKESFPLTVTSAQKNPTAFYLCASSTREGNPSYEQYFGPGTRLTVT.

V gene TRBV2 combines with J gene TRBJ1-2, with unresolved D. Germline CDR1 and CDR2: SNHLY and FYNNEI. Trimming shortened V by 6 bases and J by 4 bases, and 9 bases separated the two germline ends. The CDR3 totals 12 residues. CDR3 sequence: CASSAEVYGYTF. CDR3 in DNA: TGTGCCAGCAGCGCGGAAGTCTATGGCTACACCTTC.

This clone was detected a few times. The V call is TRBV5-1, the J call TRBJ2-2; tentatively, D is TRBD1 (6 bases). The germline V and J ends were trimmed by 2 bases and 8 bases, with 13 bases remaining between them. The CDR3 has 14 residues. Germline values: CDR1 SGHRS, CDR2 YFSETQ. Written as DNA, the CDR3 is TGCGCCAGCAGCTTCGGACAGACCACAGGGGAGCTGTTTTTT. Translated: CASSFGQTTGELFF.

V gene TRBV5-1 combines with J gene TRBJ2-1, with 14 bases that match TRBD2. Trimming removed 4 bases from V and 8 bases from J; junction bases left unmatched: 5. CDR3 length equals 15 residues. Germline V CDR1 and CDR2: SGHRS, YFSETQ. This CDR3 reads CASSVTSGGAYEQFF. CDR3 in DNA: TGCGCCAGCAGCGTGACTAGCGGGGGGGCCTATGAGCAGTTCTTC. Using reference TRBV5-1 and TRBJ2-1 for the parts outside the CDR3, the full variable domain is KAGVTQTPRYLIKTRGQQVTLSCSPISGHRSVSWYQQTPGQGLQFLFEYFSETQRNKGNFPGRFSGRQFSNSRSEMNVSTLELGDSALYLCASSVTSGGAYEQFFGPGTRLTVL.

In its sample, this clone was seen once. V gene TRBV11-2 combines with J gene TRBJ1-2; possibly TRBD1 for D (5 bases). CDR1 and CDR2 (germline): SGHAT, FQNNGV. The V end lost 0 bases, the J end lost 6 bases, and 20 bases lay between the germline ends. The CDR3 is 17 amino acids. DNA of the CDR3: TGTGCCAGCAGCTTAGATCTGGGGGGATTTGAGAAGGATGGCTACACCTTC. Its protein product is CASSLDLGGFEKDGYTF.

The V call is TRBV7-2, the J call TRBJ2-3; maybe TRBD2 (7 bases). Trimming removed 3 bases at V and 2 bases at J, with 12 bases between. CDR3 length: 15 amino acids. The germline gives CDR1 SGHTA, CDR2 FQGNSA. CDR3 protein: CASSLRGPPTDTQYF. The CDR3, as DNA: TGTGCCAGCAGCTTGCGGGGGCCACCCACAGATACGCAGTATTTT.

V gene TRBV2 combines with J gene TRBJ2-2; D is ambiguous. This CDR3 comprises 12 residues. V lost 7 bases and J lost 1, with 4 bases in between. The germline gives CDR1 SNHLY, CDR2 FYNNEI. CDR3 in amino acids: CASNGNTGELFF. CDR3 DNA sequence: TGTGCCAGCAACGGGAACACCGGGGAGCTGTTTTTT.

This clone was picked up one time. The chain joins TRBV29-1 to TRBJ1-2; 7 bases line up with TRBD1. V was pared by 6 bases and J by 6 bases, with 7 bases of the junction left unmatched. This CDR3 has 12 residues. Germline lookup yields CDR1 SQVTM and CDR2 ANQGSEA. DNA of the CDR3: TGCAGCGTATCCCGGGACAGCAATGGCTACACCTTC. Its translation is CSVSRDSNGYTF.

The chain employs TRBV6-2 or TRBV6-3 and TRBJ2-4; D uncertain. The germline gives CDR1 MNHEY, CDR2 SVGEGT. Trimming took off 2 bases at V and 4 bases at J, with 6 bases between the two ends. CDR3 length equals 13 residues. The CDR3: CASSYLVKNIQYF. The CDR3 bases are TGTGCCAGCAGTTACCTCGTGAAAAACATTCAGTACTTC.

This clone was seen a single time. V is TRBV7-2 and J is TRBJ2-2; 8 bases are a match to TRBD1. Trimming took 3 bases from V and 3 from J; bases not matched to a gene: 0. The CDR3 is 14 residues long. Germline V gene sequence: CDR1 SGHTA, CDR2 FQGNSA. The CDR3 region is CASSLTGDTGELFF. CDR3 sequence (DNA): TGTGCCAGCAGCTTGACAGGGGACACCGGGGAGCTGTTTTTT. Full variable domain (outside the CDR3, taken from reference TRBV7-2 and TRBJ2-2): GAGVSQSPSNKVTEKGKDVELRCDPISGHTALYWYRQSLGQGLEFLIYFQGNSAPDKSGLPSDRFSAERTGGSVSTLTIQRTQQEDSAVYLCASSLTGDTGELFFGEGSRLTVL.

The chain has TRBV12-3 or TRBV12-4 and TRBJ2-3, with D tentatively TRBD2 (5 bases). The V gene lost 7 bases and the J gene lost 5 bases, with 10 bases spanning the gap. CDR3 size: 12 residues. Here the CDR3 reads CASTTLGDTQYF. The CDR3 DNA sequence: TGTGCCAGCACTACACTAGGAGATACGCAGTATTTT.

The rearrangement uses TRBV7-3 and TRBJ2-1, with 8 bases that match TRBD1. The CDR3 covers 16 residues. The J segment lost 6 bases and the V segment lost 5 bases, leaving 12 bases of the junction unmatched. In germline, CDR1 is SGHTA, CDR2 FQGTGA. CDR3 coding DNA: TGTGCCAGCAGCACGTCCGGGACAGGCCCTCGCAATGAGCAGTTCTTC. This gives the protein CASSTSGTGPRNEQFF. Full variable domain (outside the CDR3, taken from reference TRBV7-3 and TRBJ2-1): GAGVSQTPSNKVTEKGKYVELRCDPISGHTALYWYRQSLGQGPEFLIYFQGTGAADDSGLPNDRFFAVRPEGSVSTLKIQRTERGDSAVYLCASSTSGTGPRNEQFFGPGTRLTVL.

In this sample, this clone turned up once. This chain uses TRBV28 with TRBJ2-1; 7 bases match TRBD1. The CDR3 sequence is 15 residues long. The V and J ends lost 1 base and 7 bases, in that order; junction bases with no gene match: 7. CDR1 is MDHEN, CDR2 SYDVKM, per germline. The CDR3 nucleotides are TGTGCCAGCAGTTTATTCTGGACAGGCCCGAATGAGCAGTTCTTC. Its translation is CASSLFWTGPNEQFF.

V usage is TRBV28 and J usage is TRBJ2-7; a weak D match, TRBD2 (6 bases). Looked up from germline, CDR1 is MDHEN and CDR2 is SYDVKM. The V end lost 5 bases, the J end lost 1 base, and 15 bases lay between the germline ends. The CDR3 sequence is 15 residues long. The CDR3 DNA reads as TGTGCCAGCAGTAATACCGGGACTGAGTCCTACGAGCAGTACTTC. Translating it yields CASSNTGTESYEQYF.

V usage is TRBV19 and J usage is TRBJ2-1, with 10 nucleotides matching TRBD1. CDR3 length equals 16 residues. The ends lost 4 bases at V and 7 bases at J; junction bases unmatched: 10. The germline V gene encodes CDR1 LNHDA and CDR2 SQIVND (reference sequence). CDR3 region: CASSTSGTGVGNEQFF. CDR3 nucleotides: TGTGCCAGTAGTACGTCCGGGACAGGGGTCGGTAATGAGCAGTTCTTC.

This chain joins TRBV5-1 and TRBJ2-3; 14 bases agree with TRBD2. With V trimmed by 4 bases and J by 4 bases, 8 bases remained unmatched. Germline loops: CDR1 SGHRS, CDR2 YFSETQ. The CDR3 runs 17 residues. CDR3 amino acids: CASSPPKTSGGADTQYF. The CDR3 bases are TGCGCCAGCAGCCCCCCGAAGACTAGCGGGGGGGCAGATACGCAGTATTTT. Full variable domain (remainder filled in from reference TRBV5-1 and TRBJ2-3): KAGVTQTPRYLIKTRGQQVTLSCSPISGHRSVSWYQQTPGQGLQFLFEYFSETQRNKGNFPGRFSGRQFSNSRSEMNVSTLELGDSALYLCASSPPKTSGGADTQYFGPGTRLTVL.

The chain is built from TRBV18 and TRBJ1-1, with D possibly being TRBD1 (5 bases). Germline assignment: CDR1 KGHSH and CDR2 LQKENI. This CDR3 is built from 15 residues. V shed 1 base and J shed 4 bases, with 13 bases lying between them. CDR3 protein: CASSPRGAQSTEAFF. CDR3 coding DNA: TGTGCCAGCTCACCACGGGGCGCCCAGAGCACTGAAGCTTTCTTT.